These T cell receptor beta chains were read from a single sample in a study of OX40 agonist ivuxolimab in advanced cancers. Clones were sequenced by immunoSEQ multiplex PCR, and TCRdb holds only the in-frame ones, with some missing. The sample contains over 15,000 clones, 86% of which appear only once. The input for sequencing was CD4+ or CD8+ T cells sorted from blood, taken in a trial of the OX40 agonist ivuxolimab. These receptor sequences come from an adult with an advanced solid tumor such as melanoma, head and neck, liver or kidney cancer. The CDR3 runs from the conserved cysteine through the conserved F or W.

J gene | V gene | CDR3 protein
TRBJ1-2 | TRBV5-5 | CASSLQPVTTFISGLGYTF
TRBJ1-1 | TRBV10-3 | CAITEGTNTEAFF
TRBJ2-6 | TRBV20-1 | CSAREQNVLTF
TRBJ2-5 | TRBV2 | CASRSGGSRGNF
TRBJ1-5 | TRBV30 | CAWSPETGRSNQPQHF
TRBJ2-7 | TRBV10-3 | CAISEAGGGEQYF
TRBJ2-7 | TRBV5-4 | CASSLGGKGYEQYF
TRBJ2-7 | TRBV5-5 | CASSLYRDSGNYEQYF
TRBJ1-1 | TRBV2 | CASSWNRLATEAFF
TRBJ2-1 | TRBV18 | CASSPPAHGYNEQFF
TRBJ2-1 | TRBV29-1 | CSVETTGSSYNEQFF
TRBJ1-1 | TRBV2 | CASATQEAFF
TRBJ1-6 | TRBV5-1 | CASSLDPYTNSPLHF
TRBJ2-5 | TRBV5-8 | CASSVFSQYF